This TCR beta chain was obtained from a study of CD8 T cells in Susac syndrome. As for the study in general: Patients with Susac syndrome were therapy-naive, on corticosteroids, or on intravenous immunoglobulin alone at the time that blood was drawn.

Reverse transcription of roughly 0.5 to 1 ug RNA used random hexamers. Amplification of TCR beta CDR3 was carried out by immunoSEQ multiplex PCR, which covered 54 Vbeta and 13 Jbeta segments. TCRdb redid the calling of the immunoSEQ multiplex PCR reads with MiXCR, one entry per CDR3 protein. The data hold 200,000 to 250,000 distinct CDR3 sequences, with less than 95% observed a single time. The CDR3 is 17 residues long. Germline V gene lookup returns CDR1 SGHDT and CDR2 YYEEEE. The J segment lost 5 bases and the V segment lost 4 bases, leaving 15 bases of the junction unmatched. TCR beta from blood CD8+ and CD4+ T cells was sequenced.

Sequencing was carried out using CD4+ T cells from PBMCs. The chain joins TRBV5-6 to TRBJ1-1; 9 nucleotides align to TRBD1. The TCR comes from a human donor with Susac syndrome. DNA for the CDR3: TGTGCCAGCAGCGGAGGGACAGGGATTGCTGGTGGAACTGAAGCTTTCTTT. Its protein product is CASSGGTGIAGGTEAFF. The full variable domain, with the rest looked up from reference TRBV5-6 and TRBJ1-1, is DAGVTQSPTHLIKTRGQQVTLRCSPKSGHDTVSWYQQALGQGPQFIFQYYEEEERQRGNFPDRFSGHQFPNYSSELNVNALLLGDSALYLCASSGGTGIAGGTEAFFGQGTRLTVV.